The 11 T cell receptor beta chains below were found in one sample sequenced in a study of blood T cell repertoires in COVID-19. The data were produced by immunoSEQ multiplex PCR, yet TCRdb's version contains in-frame clones alone and is incomplete. The sample lists 220,000 or so clones; roughly 82% were seen once. The sample taken for sequencing was PBMCs or T cells enriched from blood (not recorded which). These receptors came from a woman in her forties or fifties who had recovered from COVID-19.

The chain carries TRBV6-5 and TRBJ2-7, with TRBD1 matching over 9 bases. Germline CDR1 and CDR2: MNHEY and SVGAGI. V trimming: 4 bases; J trimming: 0 bases; junction bases outside the gene matches: 1. The CDR3 sequence is 14 residues long. CDR3 loop: CASSSDRGSYEQYF. The DNA for the CDR3 is TGTGCCAGCAGTTCGGACAGGGGCTCCTACGAGCAGTACTTC.

V and J are TRBV29-1 and TRBJ1-5; 7 nucleotides line up with TRBD1. The CDR3 has 13 amino acids. Unmatched junction bases numbered 7, after V lost 7 bases and J lost 4 bases. Per the germline V gene, CDR1 is SQVTM and CDR2 is ANQGSEA. This CDR3 is CSARDSPNQPQHF. Here the CDR3 DNA reads TGCAGCGCACGGGACAGCCCAAATCAGCCCCAGCATTTT.

This clone was detected only a few times. One end of the junction varies from germline; a read error may be responsible. The V call is TRBV3-1 (or the pseudogene TRBV3-2), the J call TRBJ2-7, with D unclear. The CDR3 totals 13 residues. CDR1 is LGHDT and CDR2 is YNNKEL in the germline V gene (reference sequence). CDR3 loop: CASSSSAGYEQYF. The CDR3 DNA follows: TGTGCCAGCAGCTCCTCGGCCGGGTACGAGCAATACTTC.

There are a few counts of this clone. The chain uses TRBV2 and TRBJ2-7, with 12 bases lining up with TRBD2. This CDR3 comprises 15 residues. The germline gives CDR1 SNHLY, CDR2 FYNNEI. V lost 8 bases to trimming and J lost 4 bases; unmatched junction nucleotides: 9. The CDR3 DNA follows: TGTGCCAGCTCGACTAGCGGGGGCGTCGTTTACGAGCAGTACTTC. It codes for CASSTSGGVVYEQYF.

V usage is TRBV4-3 and J usage is TRBJ2-3; a possible D gene is TRBD2 (7 bases). Germline-derived CDR1 and CDR2 are LGHNA and YSLEER. The CDR3 sequence is 15 residues long. V lost 6 bases and J lost 1, with 14 bases in between. Here the CDR3 reads CASRGAGLGTDTQYF. The CDR3 DNA reads TGCGCCAGCAGGGGGGCCGGACTAGGCACAGATACGCAGTATTTT.

The chain links TRBV20-1 to TRBJ1-5; D unresolved. V lost 3 bases, J lost 5 bases, and 8 bases lay in between. The CDR3 is 12 amino acids. CDR1 DFQATT and CDR2 SNEGSKA come from the germline V gene (reference sequence). The CDR3 DNA reads as TGCAGTGCTAGTATCCCGGATCAGCCCCAGCATTTT. Translated, it gives CSASIPDQPQHF.

This chain uses TRBV7-6 with TRBJ1-6; 9 bases match TRBD1. Germline values: CDR1 SGHVS, CDR2 FNYEAQ. V lost 4 bases to trimming and J lost 14 bases; unmatched junction nucleotides: 9. The CDR3 consists of 14 residues. For the CDR3, the DNA is TGTGCCAGCAGCTCTGGGACAGGGTCACGGACCCTCCACTTT. Residues: CASSSGTGSRTLHF.

The chain carries TRBV19 and TRBJ1-1, with TRBD1 matching over 8 bases. The CDR3 sequence is 14 residues long. V lost 4 bases and J lost 6; bases outside the gene matches: 7. Germline assignment: CDR1 LNHDA and CDR2 SQIVND (reference sequence). Written as DNA, the CDR3 is TGTGCCAGTAGTAGGGGGGACAGGATCTCTGAAGCTTTCTTT. Residues: CASSRGDRISEAFF.

The chain combines TRBV7-3 with TRBJ2-5; 7 bases are a match to TRBD2. V shed 7 bases and J 5 bases; nucleotides not matched to a gene: 10. Germline V gene data show CDR1 as SGHTA and CDR2 as FQGTGA. CDR3 length equals 14 residues. The CDR3 DNA is TGTGCCAGCAAGCGGGACTCAACAACCGAGACCCAGTACTTC. It codes for CASKRDSTTETQYF.

A remark on this clone: The sample has other DNA sequences that encode this CDR3 too. This rearrangement joins TRBV7-9 to TRBJ2-3; a possible D gene is TRBD2 (6 bases). The CDR3 sequence is 14 residues long. Looked up from germline, CDR1 is SEHNR and CDR2 is FQNEAQ (reference sequence). V lost 5 bases and J 1 base, leaving 10 bases between the germline ends. The CDR3 sequence is CASSLGTGTDTQYF. The CDR3 DNA reads TGTGCCAGCAGCCTTGGGACTGGCACAGATACGCAGTATTTT.

The J gene is TRBJ1-2, the V gene TRBV7-2; 8 nucleotides match TRBD1. The CDR3 length is 15 residues. Trimming cost V 5 bases and J 2 bases; bases outside gene matches: 7. CDR1 SGHTA and CDR2 FQGNSA come from the germline V gene. CDR3 sequence: CASSHRGDRNYGYTF. The CDR3, as DNA: TGTGCCAGCAGCCACCGTGGGGACAGGAACTATGGCTACACCTTC.